This T cell receptor (beta chain) was retrieved from a study of cytomegalovirus exposure and HLA in healthy donors. Among the 100 to 150 subjects of the validation cohort, separate from the 666-subject first cohort, were the donors. Libraries were prepared by immunoSEQ multiplex PCR; TCRdb keeps only in-frame clonotypes and omits some of them. The sample records about 280,000 clones, around 87% being singletons. In its sample, this clone was seen once. What it recognizes is unknown. Points from the study as a whole: The finding came from a later analysis; first-cohort TCR clusters tended to co-occur in the 110 or so validation repertoires. Cytomegalovirus-associated TCR beta chains were listed, numbering around 150. Published work reported that the classifier diagnosed cytomegalovirus status with high specificity and sensitivity.

The CDR3 is 14 residues long. V lost 0 bases to trimming and J lost 3 bases, with 10 bases between them. Germline lookup yields CDR1 SGDLS and CDR2 YYNGEE. The sequence was obtained from a woman younger than 35 in good health and CMV-seronegative. Sequencing was carried out using PBMCs. The chain links TRBV9 to TRBJ2-7, with D perhaps matching TRBD1 (5 bases). The CDR3 DNA follows: TGTGCCAGCAGCGTAGACCTGGGGCTCTACGAGCAGTACTTC. Translated, it gives CASSVDLGLYEQYF.